This T cell receptor beta chain was captured by sequencing in a study of blood T cell repertoires in COVID-19. Overall study context: The origin of the acute and convalescent COVID-19 samples was the United States, Italy and Spain.

Assay used: immunoSEQ multiplex PCR; TCRdb lists only in-frame clones, some missing. The table has 290,000 or so clones, approximately 78% seen once. The length of the CDR3 is 14 residues. Looked up from germline, CDR1 is SEHNR and CDR2 is FQNEAQ (reference sequence). V shed 5 bases, J shed 3 bases, and the junction held 3 bases outside the gene matches. Within 2 weeks before study entry, exposed participants met a COVID-19 case. To note about this clone: A far larger clone is one base from this, pointing to a likely read error.

The source material was PBMCs or T cells enriched from blood (not recorded which). This TCR was recovered from a man in his forties who had been exposed to COVID-19. The rearrangement joins TRBV7-9 to TRBJ1-2, with 10 nucleotides matching TRBD1. CDR3: CASSRDRGYYGYTF. The CDR3, as DNA: TGTGCCAGCAGCCGGGACAGGGGATACTATGGCTACACCTTC.